The following is a TCR beta chain sequence with its context. Antigen specificity is unknown. Data came from immunoSEQ multiplex PCR; TCRdb stores just in-frame clones and leaves some out. Found here are 16,000 or so clones, around 73% of them singletons; the top ten hold around 9.7%. The data were obtained in a study of CD4 T cells in relation to SARS-CoV-2 and coronaviruses. J was trimmed by 4 bases and V by 5 bases; bases with no gene match: 10. Germline CDR1 LGHDT, CDR2 YNNKEL (reference sequence). The CDR3 sequence is 15 residues long. Before the COVID-19 pandemic, during about 2010-2018, CD4+ T cells were taken from unexposed donors. CD4+ T cells were isolated from the cells after 10 days of culture.

This clonotype was obtained from a human donor in good health. The genes are TRBV3-1 (or the pseudogene TRBV3-2) and TRBJ2-5, with TRBD1 matching over 7 bases. Sequences were obtained from CD4+ T cells from PBMCs, cultured in vitro. The CDR3 bases are TGTGCCAGCAGCGACGTACAGGGGTTTTCAGAGACCCAGTACTTC. Protein product: CASSDVQGFSETQYF.